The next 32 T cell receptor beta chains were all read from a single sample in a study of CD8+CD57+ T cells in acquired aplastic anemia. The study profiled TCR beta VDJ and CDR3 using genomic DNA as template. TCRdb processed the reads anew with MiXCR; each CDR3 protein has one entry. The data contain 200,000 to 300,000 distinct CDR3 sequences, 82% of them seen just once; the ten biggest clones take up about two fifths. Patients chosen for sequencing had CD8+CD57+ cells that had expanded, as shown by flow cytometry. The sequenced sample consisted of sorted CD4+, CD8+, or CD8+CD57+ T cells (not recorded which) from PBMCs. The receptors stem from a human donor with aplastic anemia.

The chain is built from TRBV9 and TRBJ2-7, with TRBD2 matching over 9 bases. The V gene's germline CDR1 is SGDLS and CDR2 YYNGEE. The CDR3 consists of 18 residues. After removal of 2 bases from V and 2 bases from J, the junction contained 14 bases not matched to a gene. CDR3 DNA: TGTGCCAGCAGCGTCGAGACTAGCGGAATAGATACGCCCTACGAGCAGTACGTC. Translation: CASSVETSGIDTPYEQYV.

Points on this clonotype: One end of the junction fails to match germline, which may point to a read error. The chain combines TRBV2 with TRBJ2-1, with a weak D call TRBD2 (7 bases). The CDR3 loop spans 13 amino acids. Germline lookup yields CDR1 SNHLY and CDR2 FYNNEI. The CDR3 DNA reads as TGTGCCAGCAGCGTTGCGGGGGCTAAGGAGCATTCCTTC. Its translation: CASSVAGAKEHSF.

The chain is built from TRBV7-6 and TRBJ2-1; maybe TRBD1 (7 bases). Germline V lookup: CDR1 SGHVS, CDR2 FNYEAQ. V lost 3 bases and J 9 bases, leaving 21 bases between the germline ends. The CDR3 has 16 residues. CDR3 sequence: CASSFESSGGGTEQFF. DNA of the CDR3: TGTGCCAGCAGCTTTGAAAGCAGCGGAGGGGGCACTGAGCAGTTCTTC.

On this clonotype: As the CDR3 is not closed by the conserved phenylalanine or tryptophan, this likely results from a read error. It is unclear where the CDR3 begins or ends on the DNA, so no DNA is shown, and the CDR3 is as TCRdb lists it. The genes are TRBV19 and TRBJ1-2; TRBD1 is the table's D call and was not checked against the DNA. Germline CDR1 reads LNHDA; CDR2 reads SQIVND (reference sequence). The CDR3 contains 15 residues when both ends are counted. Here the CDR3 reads CASSLTGGTEQCFTP.

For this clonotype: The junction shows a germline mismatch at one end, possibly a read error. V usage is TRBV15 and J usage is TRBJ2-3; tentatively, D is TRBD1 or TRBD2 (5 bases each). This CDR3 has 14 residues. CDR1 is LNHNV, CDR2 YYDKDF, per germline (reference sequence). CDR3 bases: TGTGCCAGCAGCAATTGGGACGATCAAGAGACGCAGTATTTT. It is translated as CASSNWDDQETQYF.

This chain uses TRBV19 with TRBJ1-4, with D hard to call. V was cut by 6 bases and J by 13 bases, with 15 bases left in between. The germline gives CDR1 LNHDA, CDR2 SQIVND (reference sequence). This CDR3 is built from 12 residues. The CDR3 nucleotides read TGTGCCAGTAGCCCCACTCGGGTGGGACTGTTTTTT. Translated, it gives CASSPTRVGLFF. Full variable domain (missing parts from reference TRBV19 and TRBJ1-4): DGGITQSPKYLFRKEGQNVTLSCEQNLNHDAMYWYRQDPGQGLRLIYYSQIVNDFQKGDIAEGYSVSREKKESFPLTVTSAQKNPTAFYLCASSPTRVGLFFGSGTQLSVL.

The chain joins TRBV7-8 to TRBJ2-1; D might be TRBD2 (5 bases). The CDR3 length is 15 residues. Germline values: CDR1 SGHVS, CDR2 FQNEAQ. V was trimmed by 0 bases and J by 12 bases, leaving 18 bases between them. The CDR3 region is CASSLAGGGNNTQFF. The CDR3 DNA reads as TGTGCCAGCAGCTTAGCGGGCGGAGGCAACAATACGCAGTTCTTC.

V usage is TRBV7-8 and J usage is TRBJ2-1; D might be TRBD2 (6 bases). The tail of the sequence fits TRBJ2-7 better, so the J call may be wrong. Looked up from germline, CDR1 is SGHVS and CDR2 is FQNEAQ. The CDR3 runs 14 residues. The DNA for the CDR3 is TGTGCCAGCAGCTTAGGAGGAGGGTCCGATGAGCAGTACTTC. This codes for CASSLGGGSDEQYF.

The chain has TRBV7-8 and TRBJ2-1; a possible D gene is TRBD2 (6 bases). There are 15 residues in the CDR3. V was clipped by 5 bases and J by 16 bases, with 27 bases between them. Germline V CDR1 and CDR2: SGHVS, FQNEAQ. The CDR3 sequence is CASSVLGGPDTQYFF. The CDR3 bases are TGTGCCAGCAGCGTACTGGGGGGTCCCGATACTCAGTATTTCTTC. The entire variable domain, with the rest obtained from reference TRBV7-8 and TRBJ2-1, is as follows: GAGVSQSPRYKVAKRGQDVALRCDPISGHVSLFWYQQALGQGPEFLTYFQNEAQLDKSGLPSDRFFAERPEGSVSTLKIQRTQQEDSAVYLCASSVLGGPDTQYFFGPGTRLTVL.

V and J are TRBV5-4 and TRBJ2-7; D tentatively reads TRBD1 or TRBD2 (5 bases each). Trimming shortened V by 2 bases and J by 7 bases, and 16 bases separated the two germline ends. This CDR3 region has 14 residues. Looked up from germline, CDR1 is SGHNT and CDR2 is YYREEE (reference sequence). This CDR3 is CASSFTTGAGEQYV. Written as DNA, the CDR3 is TGTGCCAGCAGCTTTACTACCGGGGCCGGGGAGCAGTACGTC.

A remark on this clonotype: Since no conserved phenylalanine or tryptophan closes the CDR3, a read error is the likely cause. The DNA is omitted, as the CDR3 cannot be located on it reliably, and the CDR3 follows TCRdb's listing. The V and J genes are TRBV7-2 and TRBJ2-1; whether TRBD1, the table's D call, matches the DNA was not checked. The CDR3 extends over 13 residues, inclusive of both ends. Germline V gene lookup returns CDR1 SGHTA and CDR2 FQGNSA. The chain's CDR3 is CASSLTGRPDTQY.

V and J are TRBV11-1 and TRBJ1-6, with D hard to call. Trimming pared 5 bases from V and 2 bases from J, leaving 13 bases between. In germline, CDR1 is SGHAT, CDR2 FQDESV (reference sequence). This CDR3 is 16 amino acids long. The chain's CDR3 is CASSAESSPYNSPLHF. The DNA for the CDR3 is TGTGCCAGCAGCGCCGAGAGCAGCCCCTATAATTCACCCCTCCACTTT. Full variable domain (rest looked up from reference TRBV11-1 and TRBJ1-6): EAEVAQSPRYKITEKSQAVAFWCDPISGHATLYWYRQILGQGPELLVQFQDESVVDDSQLPKDRFSAERLKGVDSTLKIQPAELGDSAMYLCASSAESSPYNSPLHFGNGTRLTVT.

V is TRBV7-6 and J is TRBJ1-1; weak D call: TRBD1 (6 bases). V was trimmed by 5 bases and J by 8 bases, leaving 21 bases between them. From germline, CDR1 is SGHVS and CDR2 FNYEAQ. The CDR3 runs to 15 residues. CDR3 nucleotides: TGTGCCAGCAGCCAGGGGAGCTCCTACGAGCAGGAAGCTTTCTTT. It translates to CASSQGSSYEQEAFF.

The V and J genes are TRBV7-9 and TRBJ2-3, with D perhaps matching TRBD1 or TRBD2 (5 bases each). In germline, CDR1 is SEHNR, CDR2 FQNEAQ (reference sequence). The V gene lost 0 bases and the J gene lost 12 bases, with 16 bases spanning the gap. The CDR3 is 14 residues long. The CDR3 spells CASSLARGAHTQYF. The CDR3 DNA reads TGTGCCAGCAGCTTAGCGAGAGGGGCCCACACACAGTATTTT. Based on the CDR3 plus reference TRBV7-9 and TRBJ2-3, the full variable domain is DTGVSQNPRHKITKRGQNVTFRCDPISEHNRLYWYRQTLGQGPEFLTYFQNEAQLEKSRLLSDRFSAERPKGSFSTLEIQRTEQGDSAMYLCASSLARGAHTQYFGPGTRLTVL.

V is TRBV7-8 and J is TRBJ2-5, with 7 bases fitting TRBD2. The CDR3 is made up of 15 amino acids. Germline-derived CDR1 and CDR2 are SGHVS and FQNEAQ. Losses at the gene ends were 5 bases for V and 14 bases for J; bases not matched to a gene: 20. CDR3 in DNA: TGTGCCAGCAGCATAAGGGGAGGGCCCGAAACGCAGTATTACTTC. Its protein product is CASSIRGGPETQYYF.

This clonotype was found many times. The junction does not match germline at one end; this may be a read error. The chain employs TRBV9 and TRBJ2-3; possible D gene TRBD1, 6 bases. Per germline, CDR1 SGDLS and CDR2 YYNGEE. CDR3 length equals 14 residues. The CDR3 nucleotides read TGTGCCAGCAGCGAGTGGTGGACAGATAACACCGGGGATTTT. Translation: CASSEWWTDNTGDF.

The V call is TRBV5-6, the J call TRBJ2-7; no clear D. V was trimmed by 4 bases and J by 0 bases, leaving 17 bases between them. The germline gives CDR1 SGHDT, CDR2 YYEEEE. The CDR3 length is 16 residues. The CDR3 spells CASSPVFAWSSYEQYF. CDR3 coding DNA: TGTGCCAGCAGCCCCGTTTTCGCATGGAGCTCCTACGAGCAGTACTTC.

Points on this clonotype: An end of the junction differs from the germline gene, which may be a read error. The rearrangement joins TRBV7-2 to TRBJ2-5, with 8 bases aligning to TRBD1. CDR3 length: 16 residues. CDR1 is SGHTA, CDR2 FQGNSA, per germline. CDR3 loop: CASSLVGQGVQETQHF. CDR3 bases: TGTGCCAGCAGCTTAGTTGGACAGGGCGTACAAGAGACCCAGCACTTC.

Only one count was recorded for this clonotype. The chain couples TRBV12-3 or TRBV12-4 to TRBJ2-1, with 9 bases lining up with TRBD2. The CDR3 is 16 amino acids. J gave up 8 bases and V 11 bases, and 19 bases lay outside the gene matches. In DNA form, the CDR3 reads TGTGCCCCAAGAGATCAAAGAAGCGGGGGGAGCGATGAGCAGTTCTTC. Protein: CAPRDQRSGGSDEQFF.

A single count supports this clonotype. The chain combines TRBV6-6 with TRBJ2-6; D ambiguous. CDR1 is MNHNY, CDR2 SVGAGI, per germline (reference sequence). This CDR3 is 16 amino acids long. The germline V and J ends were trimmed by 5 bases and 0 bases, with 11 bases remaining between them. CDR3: CASSPRTASGANVLTF. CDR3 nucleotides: TGTGCCAGCAGTCCCCGGACGGCCTCTGGGGCCAACGTCCTGACTTTC.

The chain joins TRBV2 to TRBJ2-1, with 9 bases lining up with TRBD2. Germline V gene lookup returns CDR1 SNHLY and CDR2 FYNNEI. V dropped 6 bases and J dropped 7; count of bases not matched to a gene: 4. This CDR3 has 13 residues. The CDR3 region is CASRVSGGNEQFF. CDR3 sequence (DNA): TGTGCCAGCAGGGTTAGCGGGGGTAATGAGCAGTTCTTC.

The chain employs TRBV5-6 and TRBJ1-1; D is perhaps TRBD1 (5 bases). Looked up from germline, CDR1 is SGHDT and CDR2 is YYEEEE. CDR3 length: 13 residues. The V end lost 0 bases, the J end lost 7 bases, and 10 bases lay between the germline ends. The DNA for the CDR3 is TGTGCCAGCAGCTTGGCGGCAGGGAGTGAAGCTTTCTTT. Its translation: CASSLAAGSEAFF.

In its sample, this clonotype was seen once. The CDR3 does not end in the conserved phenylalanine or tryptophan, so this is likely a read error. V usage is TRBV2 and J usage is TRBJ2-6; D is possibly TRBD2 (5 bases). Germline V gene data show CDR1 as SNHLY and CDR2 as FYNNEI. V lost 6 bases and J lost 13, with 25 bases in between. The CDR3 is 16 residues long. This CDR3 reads CASRDAGSYGQNVLTG. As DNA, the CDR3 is TGTGCCAGCAGGGACGCGGGTAGCTACGGGCAGAATGTCCTGACTGGC.

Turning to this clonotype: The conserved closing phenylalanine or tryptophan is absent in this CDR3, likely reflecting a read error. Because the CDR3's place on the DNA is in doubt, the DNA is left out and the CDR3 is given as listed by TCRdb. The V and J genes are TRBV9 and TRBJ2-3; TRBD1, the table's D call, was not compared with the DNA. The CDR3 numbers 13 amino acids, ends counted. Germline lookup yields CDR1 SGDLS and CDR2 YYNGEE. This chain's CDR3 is CASSVGATRNQPL.

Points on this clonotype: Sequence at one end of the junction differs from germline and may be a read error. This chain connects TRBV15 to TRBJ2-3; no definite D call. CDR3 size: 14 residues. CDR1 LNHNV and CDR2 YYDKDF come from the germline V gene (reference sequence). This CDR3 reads CATSRGGGTETQYF. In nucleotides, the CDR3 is TGTGCCACCAGCAGAGGCGGCGGCACAGAGACGCAGTATTTT.

CDR3 nucleotide sequence: TGTGCCAGCAGCGGGCGCGAATATAATTCACCCCTCCACTTT. Its translation: CASSGREYNSPLHF. This chain connects TRBV9 to TRBJ1-6; no definite D call. Germline V lookup: CDR1 SGDLS, CDR2 YYNGEE. This CDR3 comprises 14 residues. The germline V and J ends were trimmed by 3 bases and 4 bases, with 8 bases remaining between them.

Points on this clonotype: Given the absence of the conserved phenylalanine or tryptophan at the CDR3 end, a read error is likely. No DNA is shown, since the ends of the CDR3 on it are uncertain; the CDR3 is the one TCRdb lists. The CDR3 is CASSHETRYNQHFV. The chain combines TRBV2 with TRBJ2-1; TRBD2 was called by the table and not checked on the DNA. The CDR3 contains 14 residues when both ends are counted. Germline V CDR1 and CDR2: SNHLY, FYNNEI.

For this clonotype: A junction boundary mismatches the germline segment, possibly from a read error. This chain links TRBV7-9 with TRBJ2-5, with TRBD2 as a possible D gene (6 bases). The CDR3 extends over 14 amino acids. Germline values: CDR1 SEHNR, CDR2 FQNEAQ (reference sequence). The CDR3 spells CASSLATGEASNEF. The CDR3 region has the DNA TGTGCCAGCAGCTTAGCTACGGGGGAAGCGTCCAATGAGTTC.

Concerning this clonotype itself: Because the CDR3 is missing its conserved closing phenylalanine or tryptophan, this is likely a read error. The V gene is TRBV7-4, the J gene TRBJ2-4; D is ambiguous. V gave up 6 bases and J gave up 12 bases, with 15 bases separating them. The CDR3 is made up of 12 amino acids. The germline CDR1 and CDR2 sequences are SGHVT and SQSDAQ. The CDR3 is CASRGAGNAQYC. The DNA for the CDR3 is TGTGCCAGCAGAGGAGCTGGGAACGCTCAGTACTGC.

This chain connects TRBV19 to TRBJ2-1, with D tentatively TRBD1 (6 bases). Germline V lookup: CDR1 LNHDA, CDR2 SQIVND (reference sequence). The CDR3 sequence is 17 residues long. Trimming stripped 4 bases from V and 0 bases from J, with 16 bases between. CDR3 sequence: CASSRRDKAVSYNEQFF. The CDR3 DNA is TGTGCCAGTAGTAGACGGGACAAAGCGGTCTCCTACAATGAGCAGTTCTTC.

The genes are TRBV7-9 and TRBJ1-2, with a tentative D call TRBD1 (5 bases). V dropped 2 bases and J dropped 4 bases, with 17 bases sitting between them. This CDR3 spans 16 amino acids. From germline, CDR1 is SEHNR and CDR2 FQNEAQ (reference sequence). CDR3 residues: CASSLTRGCGAYGYTF. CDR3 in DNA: TGTGCCAGCAGCTTAACTCGGGGTTGCGGGGCCTATGGCTACACCTTC.

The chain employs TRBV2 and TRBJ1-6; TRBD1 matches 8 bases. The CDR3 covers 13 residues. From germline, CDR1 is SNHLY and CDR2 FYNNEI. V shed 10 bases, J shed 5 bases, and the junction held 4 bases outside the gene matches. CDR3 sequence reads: CAIRGQDNSPLHF. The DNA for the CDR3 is TGTGCCATCAGGGGACAGGATAATTCACCCCTCCACTTT.